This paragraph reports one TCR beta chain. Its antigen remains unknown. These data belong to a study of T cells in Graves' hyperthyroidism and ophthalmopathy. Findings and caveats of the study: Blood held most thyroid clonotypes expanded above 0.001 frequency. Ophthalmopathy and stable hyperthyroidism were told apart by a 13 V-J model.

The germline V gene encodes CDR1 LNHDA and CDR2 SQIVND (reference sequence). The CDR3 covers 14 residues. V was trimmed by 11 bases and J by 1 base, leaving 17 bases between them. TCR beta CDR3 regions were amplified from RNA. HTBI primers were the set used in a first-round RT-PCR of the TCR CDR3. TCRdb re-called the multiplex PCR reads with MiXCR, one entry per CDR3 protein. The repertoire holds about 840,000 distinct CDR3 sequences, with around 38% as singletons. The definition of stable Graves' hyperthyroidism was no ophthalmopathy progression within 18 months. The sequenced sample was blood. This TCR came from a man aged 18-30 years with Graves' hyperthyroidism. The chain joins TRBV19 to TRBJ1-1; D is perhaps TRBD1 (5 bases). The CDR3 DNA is TGTGCCTGTAAAATCTCAGGGTGGAACACTGAAGCTTTCTTT. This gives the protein CACKISGWNTEAFF.